This T cell receptor beta chain came from a study of monozygotic twins with inflammatory bowel disease. TCRdb derives one entry per CDR3 protein from the 5' RACE reads, leaving out DNA. The table lists about 300,000 distinct CDR3 sequences, with over 5% in the top ten. Looked up from germline, CDR1 is MNHEY and CDR2 is SMNVEV (reference sequence). The CDR3 sequence is 13 residues long. Material for sequencing was blood. The chain employs TRBV27 and TRBJ2-7. The TCR was taken from a human donor with ulcerative colitis or Crohn's disease, or a healthy co-twin of an affected twin (not recorded which). The CDR3 loop is CASRFSVSYEQYF.